The entry below gives a single TCR beta chain sequence along with its context. Its antigen is unidentified. This sample is drawn from a study of OX40 agonist ivuxolimab in advanced cancers. Study-wide points: The expanded peripheral T cells' antigen specificity was not determined.

Some clones are missing from TCRdb's copy, which holds only in-frame ones; the method was immunoSEQ multiplex PCR. The table lists fewer than 80,000 clones, roughly four fifths of them singletons. Trimming removed 4 bases from V and 2 bases from J; junction bases left unmatched: 5. Germline V gene lookup returns CDR1 MNHNY and CDR2 SVGAGI (reference sequence). This CDR3 is built from 15 residues. Sequenced here: CD4+ or CD8+ T cells sorted from blood, sampled in a trial of the OX40 agonist ivuxolimab. This sequence joins TRBV6-6 and TRBJ1-2; 9 bases agree with TRBD1. The sequence came from an adult with an advanced solid tumor such as melanoma, head and neck, liver or kidney cancer. The CDR3 DNA is TGTGCCAGCAGTTCATCCGGGACAGGGAACTATGGCTACACCTTC. Translation gives CASSSSGTGNYGYTF.